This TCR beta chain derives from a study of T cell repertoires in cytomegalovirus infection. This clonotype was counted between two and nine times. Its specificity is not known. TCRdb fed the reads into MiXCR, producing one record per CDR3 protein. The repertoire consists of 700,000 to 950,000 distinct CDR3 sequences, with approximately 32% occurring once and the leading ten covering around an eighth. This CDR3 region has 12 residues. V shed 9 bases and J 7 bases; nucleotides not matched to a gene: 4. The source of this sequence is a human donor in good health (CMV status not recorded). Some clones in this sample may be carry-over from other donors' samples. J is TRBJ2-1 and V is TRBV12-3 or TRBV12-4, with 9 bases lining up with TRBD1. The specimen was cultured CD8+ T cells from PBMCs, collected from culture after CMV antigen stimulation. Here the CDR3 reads CASGDRGNEQFF. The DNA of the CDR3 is TGTGCCAGTGGAGACAGGGGGAATGAGCAGTTCTTC.